Below are 23 T cell receptor beta chains sequenced from a single sample in a study of T cell repertoires in cytomegalovirus infection. From the reads, TCRdb called clonotypes with MiXCR, one entry per CDR3 protein. Of about 52,000 distinct CDR3 sequences listed, around a fifth were seen once; the top ten hold 80%. No antigen has been assigned to these receptors. Sequenced material: CD8+ T cells from cultured PBMCs, taken from culture after CMV antigen stimulation. The source is a human donor in good health (CMV status not recorded). Some clones in this sample may be carry-over from other donors' samples.

The chain is built from TRBV6-2 or TRBV6-3 and TRBJ2-1; D remains unclear. The V gene's germline CDR1 is MNHEY and CDR2 SVGEGT. V lost 5 bases and J 5 bases, leaving 10 bases between the germline ends. This CDR3 has 13 residues. The CDR3 loop is CASSATGDNEQFF. The CDR3 DNA is TGTGCCAGCAGTGCTACTGGGGACAATGAGCAGTTCTTC.

A few counts support this clonotype. Because the CDR3 is missing its conserved closing phenylalanine or tryptophan, this is likely a read error. It is unclear where the CDR3 begins or ends on the DNA, so no DNA is shown, and the CDR3 is as TCRdb lists it. The chain links TRBV12-3 or TRBV12-4 to TRBJ2-3; TRBD1 reflects the table's D call only, with no check against the DNA. The CDR3 spans 13 residues, counting both ends. The CDR3 spells CASSRQGAGEIQL.

This clonotype was counted a few times. The chain recombines TRBV29-1 with TRBJ1-2, with 10 bases matching TRBD1. The CDR3 is 13 amino acids. Germline CDR1 reads SQVTM; CDR2 reads ANQGSEA. V dropped 6 bases and J dropped 7; count of bases not matched to a gene: 8. In nucleotides, the CDR3 is TGCAGCGTGTGGGACAGGGGCCCTTTTGGCTACACCTTC. It codes for CSVWDRGPFGYTF.

This sequence joins TRBV6-5 and TRBJ1-4; the D is unclear. This CDR3 is built from 16 residues. The germline V and J ends were trimmed by 0 bases and 8 bases, with 16 bases remaining between them. Germline lookup yields CDR1 MNHEY and CDR2 SVGAGI. In DNA, the CDR3 is TGTGCCAGCAGTTACTCGATTCTGGTCAGAGGCGAAAAACTGTTTTTT. Protein product: CASSYSILVRGEKLFF.

The CDR3 DNA reads TGTGCCAGCAGCTTAGGGACAGATTGGAACATTCAGTACTTC. Its protein is CASSLGTDWNIQYF. The V call is TRBV7-6, the J call TRBJ2-4, with a possible D match to TRBD1 (6 bases). CDR1 is SGHVS, CDR2 FNYEAQ, per germline. The V end lost 1 base, the J end lost 7 bases, and 11 bases lay between the germline ends. This CDR3 has 14 residues.

The CDR3 bases are TGTGCCAGCAGCCCTAATCCGGGGGAGACCCAGTACTTC. Encoded protein: CASSPNPGETQYF. The V and J genes are TRBV7-2 and TRBJ2-5, with a weak D call TRBD2 (5 bases). Trimming took 5 bases from V and 5 from J, leaving 12 bases between them. CDR3 length: 13 amino acids. CDR1 SGHTA and CDR2 FQGNSA come from the germline V gene.

This clonotype was detected a few times. The chain combines TRBV11-2 with TRBJ1-2, with 12 bases fitting TRBD1. V dropped 1 base and J dropped 2; count of bases not matched to a gene: 5. This CDR3 is 17 amino acids long. Germline V lookup: CDR1 SGHAT, CDR2 FQNNGV. As DNA, the CDR3 is TGTGCCAGCAGCTTAGTCGGGGGACAGGGGGCAAACTATGGCTACACCTTC. Translated: CASSLVGGQGANYGYTF.

This clonotype has ten or more counts. V is TRBV7-9 and J is TRBJ2-3; D gene uncertain. The V end was cut by 3 bases, the J end by 2 bases, with 3 bases between. Germline CDR1 and CDR2: SEHNR and FQNEAQ (reference sequence). The CDR3 covers 12 residues. CDR3 sequence reads: CASSFFTDTQYF. Written as DNA, the CDR3 is TGTGCCAGCAGCTTTTTCACAGATACGCAGTATTTT.

This clonotype was counted between two and nine times. In nucleotides, the CDR3 is TGTGCCAGCAAGACAGTAGGGAGTGAAAAACTGTTTTTT. This translates into CASKTVGSEKLFF. V gene TRBV6-5 combines with J gene TRBJ1-4; tentatively, D is TRBD1 (5 bases). With 7 bases removed from V and 7 bases from J, the gap between germline ends came to 13 bases. The CDR3 totals 13 residues. Per germline, CDR1 MNHEY and CDR2 SVGAGI.

In its sample, this clonotype was seen a few times. This sequence joins TRBV7-9 and TRBJ1-1; D might be TRBD1 (6 bases). Deletions cut 7 bases from V and 3 bases from J, with 15 bases between. CDR3 length: 14 amino acids. CDR1 and CDR2 (germline): SEHNR, FQNEAQ (reference sequence). The CDR3 here is CASTTQGVDTEAFF. CDR3 nucleotides: TGTGCCAGCACCACACAGGGAGTGGACACTGAAGCTTTCTTT.

The chain is built from TRBV19 and TRBJ1-2, with a weak D call TRBD1 (6 bases). This CDR3 comprises 13 residues. Germline V lookup: CDR1 LNHDA, CDR2 SQIVND (reference sequence). Deletions cut 9 bases from V and 4 bases from J, with 15 bases between. CDR3 sequence reads: CASQPGGGYGYTF. In DNA, the CDR3 is TGTGCCAGCCAGCCGGGAGGGGGCTATGGCTACACCTTC.

This clonotype was observed a few times. This chain joins TRBV7-2 and TRBJ1-5; 7 bases align to TRBD1. The J segment lost 6 bases and the V segment lost 5 bases, leaving 10 bases of the junction unmatched. Germline-derived CDR1 and CDR2 are SGHTA and FQGNSA. This CDR3 contains 15 residues. CDR3 bases: TGTGCCAGCAGCCCCAGGACAGGCCAAAGTCAGCCCCAGCATTTT. Its protein is CASSPRTGQSQPQHF. Full variable domain (rest looked up from reference TRBV7-2 and TRBJ1-5): GAGVSQSPSNKVTEKGKDVELRCDPISGHTALYWYRQSLGQGLEFLIYFQGNSAPDKSGLPSDRFSAERTGGSVSTLTIQRTQQEDSAVYLCASSPRTGQSQPQHFGDGTRLSIL.

There are a few counts of this clonotype. This chain connects TRBV27 to TRBJ2-2, with D hard to call. Germline V gives CDR1 MNHEY, CDR2 SMNVEV (reference sequence). V was pared by 7 bases and J by 2 bases, with 11 bases between. This CDR3 region has 14 residues. The CDR3 sequence is CASTPGLNTGELFF. CDR3 DNA: TGTGCCAGCACCCCGGGCCTAAACACCGGGGAGCTGTTTTTT.

The chain joins TRBV19 to TRBJ2-4; D not certain. V lost 3 bases to trimming and J lost 0 bases, with 9 bases between them. Germline V gene sequence: CDR1 LNHDA, CDR2 SQIVND (reference sequence). This CDR3 region has 15 residues. In DNA, the CDR3 is TGTGCCAGTAGTATTGCCACAGTAGCCAAAAACATTCAGTACTTC. Its protein is CASSIATVAKNIQYF.

Many counts were recorded for this clonotype. The V and J genes are TRBV7-9 and TRBJ1-2; D is uncertain. The germline V gene has CDR1 SEHNR and CDR2 FQNEAQ (reference sequence). Trimming pared 1 base from V and 6 bases from J, leaving 15 bases between. The CDR3 loop spans 15 amino acids. The CDR3 region is CASSLGSSQRDGYTF. In nucleotides, the CDR3 is TGTGCCAGCAGCTTAGGGTCCTCGCAAAGGGATGGCTACACCTTC.

V gene TRBV6-2 or TRBV6-3 combines with J gene TRBJ2-2, with 8 bases fitting TRBD1. Looked up from germline, CDR1 is MNHEY and CDR2 is SVGEGT. The CDR3 covers 18 residues. J was trimmed by 4 bases and V by 8 bases; bases with no gene match: 18. The CDR3 is CASHRGVRKVGATGELFF. The CDR3 nucleotides are TGTGCCAGCCACAGGGGGGTCCGTAAAGTAGGTGCCACCGGGGAGCTGTTTTTT.

This clonotype was picked up a small number of times. The chain couples TRBV6-5 to TRBJ1-4; 7 bases are shared with TRBD1. Looked up from germline, CDR1 is MNHEY and CDR2 is SVGAGI. With 0 bases clipped from V and 10 bases from J, the junction kept 2 bases outside the gene matches. The CDR3 length is 13 residues. This CDR3 reads CASSYSSGGKLFF. DNA of the CDR3: TGTGCCAGCAGTTACTCTTCAGGGGGAAAACTGTTTTTT.

This clonotype was detected only a few times. The V gene is TRBV7-9, the J gene TRBJ1-1; no definite D call. Germline V gives CDR1 SEHNR, CDR2 FQNEAQ (reference sequence). This CDR3 is built from 13 residues. V dropped 4 bases and J dropped 5 bases, with 11 bases sitting between them. CDR3 amino acids: CASSSPRETEAFF. The DNA of the CDR3 is TGTGCCAGCAGCTCCCCTCGAGAGACTGAAGCTTTCTTT.

V is TRBV28 and J is TRBJ2-5, with D hard to call. There are 13 residues in the CDR3. Germline V gene data show CDR1 as MDHEN and CDR2 as SYDVKM. Trimming cost V 10 bases and J 2 bases, with 14 bases left between them. The CDR3 coding sequence is TGTGCCACCAGACTGAACGTACAAGAGACCCAGTACTTC. This translates into CATRLNVQETQYF.

This clonotype showed up just once. The V and J genes are TRBV6-8 and TRBJ1-1; D remains unclear. The germline gives CDR1 MNHGY, CDR2 SAAAGT. The length of the CDR3 is 14 residues. The germline V and J ends were trimmed by 3 bases and 0 bases, with 8 bases remaining between them. The CDR3 DNA is TGTGCCAGCAGTTATTCAGGCGTGAACACTGAAGCTTTCTTT. Protein product: CASSYSGVNTEAFF.

About this clonotype: This clone may be a read error of a much larger clone one base away. V is TRBV7-8 and J is TRBJ1-5; D is possibly TRBD1 (5 bases). The CDR3 totals 14 residues. Germline V gene lookup returns CDR1 SGHVS and CDR2 FQNEAQ. Between the trimmed V and J ends, which lost 2 bases and 3 bases, there was a span of 8 bases. The CDR3 is CASSLNRHNQPQHF. The CDR3, as DNA: TGTGCCAGCAGCTTAAACAGGCACAATCAGCCCCAGCATTTT.

The chain combines TRBV7-2 with TRBJ2-5; D unclear. Germline-derived CDR1 and CDR2 are SGHTA and FQGNSA. Trimming left V 5 bases short and J 0 bases short, with 10 bases between. This CDR3 is 14 amino acids long. The CDR3, as DNA: TGTGCCAGCAGCCGCCATCCGTACCAAGAGACCCAGTACTTC. It yields the protein CASSRHPYQETQYF.

The rearrangement uses TRBV7-2 and TRBJ1-1, with TRBD1 matching over 9 bases. The V gene end was trimmed by 4 bases and the J gene end by 4 bases; junction bases not matched to a gene: 13. From germline, CDR1 is SGHTA and CDR2 FQGNSA. The CDR3 length is 17 residues. For the CDR3, the DNA is TGTGCCAGCAGCTCCTCCGGGACAGGGTTCGGTCGCACTGAAGCTTTCTTT. Protein product: CASSSSGTGFGRTEAFF.